This note documents a single TCR beta chain sequence. Its cognate antigen is unknown. In the PCR, 60 Vbeta and 13 Jbeta primers were used. The protocol was immunoSEQ multiplex PCR, while the TCRdb copy is restricted to in-frame clones and leaves out a portion. The table lists 100,000 to 120,000 clones, 75% to 80% of them singletons. The CDR3 is 11 amino acids. V lost 7 bases to trimming and J lost 7 bases, with 14 bases between them. Germline lookup yields CDR1 SQVTM and CDR2 ANQGSEA. This sample stems from a study of cytomegalovirus exposure and HLA in healthy donors. Notes on the study in general: More clonal expansion characterized HLA-associated TCR beta chains than equally common others in a later analysis. TCR beta V- and J-gene trimming, according to a later analysis, was linked to a missense DCLRE1C variant.

The origin of this receptor is a woman younger than 45 in good health and CMV-seronegative. The rearrangement joins TRBV29-1 to TRBJ2-7; TRBD2 is a possible D gene (6 bases). The sequenced sample consisted of PBMCs. CDR3 residues: CSEGLLIEQYF. Written as DNA, the CDR3 is TGCAGCGAGGGACTGCTGATTGAGCAGTACTTC.